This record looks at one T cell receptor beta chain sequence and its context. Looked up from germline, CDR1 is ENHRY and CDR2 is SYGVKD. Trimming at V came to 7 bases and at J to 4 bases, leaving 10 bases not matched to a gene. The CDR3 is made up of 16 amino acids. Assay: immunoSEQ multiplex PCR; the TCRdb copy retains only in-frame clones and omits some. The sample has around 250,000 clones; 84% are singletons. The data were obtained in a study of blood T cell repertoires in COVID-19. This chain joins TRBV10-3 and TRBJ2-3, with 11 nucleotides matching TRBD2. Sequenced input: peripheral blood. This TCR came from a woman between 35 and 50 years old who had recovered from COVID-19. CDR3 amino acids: CAIKGATSGMPDTQYF. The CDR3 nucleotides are TGTGCCATCAAAGGCGCGACTAGCGGGATGCCAGATACGCAGTATTTT.